Shown below are 11 T cell receptor beta chains from a single sample sequenced in a study of early T cells in non-severe SARS-CoV-2 infection. MiXCR was run by TCRdb on the 5' RACE reads, yielding one entry per CDR3 protein. This sample has about 52,000 distinct CDR3 sequences, with 11% found just once. Sequencing was performed on whole blood. Receptors originate from an adult who was a healthcare worker with PCR-confirmed SARS-CoV-2 infection or an uninfected control (not recorded which).

This clonotype turned up a few times. The V gene is TRBV20-1, the J gene TRBJ2-1; 10 nucleotides line up with TRBD2. The CDR3 loop spans 14 amino acids. J was trimmed by 4 bases and V by 4 bases; bases with no gene match: 4. Germline V gene sequence: CDR1 DFQATT, CDR2 SNEGSKA (reference sequence). This CDR3 is CSAKRAGGYNEQFF. The DNA of the CDR3 is TGCAGTGCTAAACGAGCGGGAGGGTACAATGAGCAGTTCTTC.

In its sample, this clonotype is hyperexpanded. V gene TRBV4-1 combines with J gene TRBJ2-7, with D possibly TRBD1 on 6 matching bases. Trimming stripped 1 base from V and 6 bases from J, with 16 bases between. The CDR3 is 15 residues long. Germline V CDR1 and CDR2: MGHRA, YSYEKL. The CDR3 here is CASSQAIGYRAEQYF. The CDR3 region has the DNA TGCGCCAGCAGCCAAGCAATAGGATACAGGGCCGAGCAGTACTTC.

This clonotype was recorded once. V gene TRBV2 combines with J gene TRBJ2-2; no clear D gene. Germline lookup yields CDR1 SNHLY and CDR2 FYNNEI. There are 11 residues in the CDR3. Trimming pared 4 bases from V and 6 bases from J, leaving 3 bases between. The CDR3, as DNA: TGTGCCAGCAGTGTACCCGGGGAGCTGTTTTTT. This codes for CASSVPGELFF.

At least ten counts were recorded for this clonotype. V and J are TRBV6-4 and TRBJ1-2; tentatively, D is TRBD1 (6 bases). Germline V CDR1 and CDR2: MRHNA, SNTAGT. V lost 3 bases and J lost 4, with 15 bases in between. The CDR3 runs 15 residues. The CDR3 spells CASSEDLQGFYGYTF. The CDR3 DNA follows: TGTGCCAGCAGTGAGGATCTACAGGGTTTCTATGGCTACACCTTC.

This chain links TRBV14 with TRBJ1-6; D is perhaps TRBD1 (6 bases). The CDR3 extends over 15 amino acids. The V end lost 4 bases, the J end lost 4 bases, and 11 bases lay between the germline ends. The germline V gene encodes CDR1 SGHDN and CDR2 FVKESK. CDR3 bases: TGTGCCAGCAGCCGGGGGGCCTGGTATAATTCACCCCTCCACTTT. This translates into CASSRGAWYNSPLHF.

This clonotype has ten or more counts. This chain uses TRBV5-8 with TRBJ2-1, with 9 bases that match TRBD2. In germline, CDR1 is SGHTS, CDR2 YDEGEE. J gave up 7 bases and V 1 base, and 3 bases lay outside the gene matches. The CDR3 runs 14 residues. The CDR3 DNA follows: TGTGCCAGCAGCTTGAGGACTAGCGTGAATGAGCAGTTCTTC. Translated: CASSLRTSVNEQFF.

This clonotype came up a few times. The gene calls are TRBV6-5 and TRBJ2-2; the match to TRBD2 covers 7 bases. CDR3 length equals 17 residues. From germline, CDR1 is MNHEY and CDR2 SVGAGI. J lost 1 base, V lost 7 bases, and 12 bases had no gene match. The CDR3 reads CASKRTRLKLNTGELFF. For the CDR3, the DNA is TGTGCCAGCAAGAGGACTAGATTAAAACTGAACACCGGGGAGCTGTTTTTT.

This clonotype was counted between two and nine times. The J gene is TRBJ2-4, the V gene TRBV7-3; D remains ambiguous. The CDR3 consists of 12 residues. Germline V gives CDR1 SGHTA, CDR2 FQGTGA. The V and J ends lost 4 bases and 11 bases respectively, with 12 bases between them. CDR3 in DNA: TGTGCCAGCAGCTCCTTCGACGGAGTTCAGTACTTC. Encoded protein: CASSSFDGVQYF. The variable domain in full, completed from reference TRBV7-3 and TRBJ2-4, reads GAGVSQTPSNKVTEKGKYVELRCDPISGHTALYWYRQSLGQGPEFLIYFQGTGAADDSGLPNDRFFAVRPEGSVSTLKIQRTERGDSAVYLCASSSFDGVQYFGAGTRLSVL.

This clonotype was counted only a few times. The V and J genes are TRBV29-1 and TRBJ2-7, with 9 bases fitting TRBD1. This CDR3 comprises 15 residues. The trim removed 4 bases at V and 4 bases at J, leaving 11 bases unmatched. Germline-derived CDR1 and CDR2 are SQVTM and ANQGSEA. The CDR3 loop reads CSVVHKDRGPYEQYF. As DNA, the CDR3 is TGCAGCGTTGTACACAAGGACAGGGGCCCATACGAGCAGTACTTC.

This clonotype appeared a few times. The chain combines TRBV5-1 with TRBJ2-5; 11 positions match TRBD2. The germline V gene encodes CDR1 SGHRS and CDR2 YFSETQ. This CDR3 is built from 17 residues. V lost 0 bases and J lost 2; bases outside the gene matches: 6. For the CDR3, the DNA is TGCGCCAGCAGCTTGGCCGCGGGACTAGCGGCGCAAGAGACCCAGTACTTC. As protein: CASSLAAGLAAQETQYF.

The gene calls are TRBV4-2 and TRBJ1-4; the match to TRBD1 covers 9 bases. The length of the CDR3 is 15 residues. V shed 4 bases and J 5 bases; nucleotides not matched to a gene: 5. The germline CDR1 and CDR2 sequences are LGHNA and YNFKEQ. The CDR3: CASSRGGQGNEKLFF. DNA for the CDR3: TGTGCCAGCAGCCGGGGGGGACAGGGAAATGAAAAACTGTTTTTT.